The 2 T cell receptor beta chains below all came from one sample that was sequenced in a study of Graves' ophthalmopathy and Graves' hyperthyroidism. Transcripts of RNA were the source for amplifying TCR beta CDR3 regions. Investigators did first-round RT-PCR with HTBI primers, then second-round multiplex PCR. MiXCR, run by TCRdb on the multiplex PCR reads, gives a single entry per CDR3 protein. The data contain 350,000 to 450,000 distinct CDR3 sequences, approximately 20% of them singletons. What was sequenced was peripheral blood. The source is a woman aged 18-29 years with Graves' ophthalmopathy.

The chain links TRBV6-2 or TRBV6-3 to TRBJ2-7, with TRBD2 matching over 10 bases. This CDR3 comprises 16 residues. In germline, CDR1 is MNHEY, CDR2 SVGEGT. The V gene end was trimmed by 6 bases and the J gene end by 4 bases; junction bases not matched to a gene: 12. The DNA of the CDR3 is TGTGCCAGCAGAACAGCGGGAGGGCCTTCGGTTTACGAGCAGTACTTC. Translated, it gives CASRTAGGPSVYEQYF.

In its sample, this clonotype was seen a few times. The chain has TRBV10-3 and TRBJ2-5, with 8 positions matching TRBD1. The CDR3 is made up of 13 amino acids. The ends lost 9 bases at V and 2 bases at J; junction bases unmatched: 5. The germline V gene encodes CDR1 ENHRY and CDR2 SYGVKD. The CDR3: CAIRTGLQETQYF. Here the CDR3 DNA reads TGTGCCATTAGGACAGGGCTGCAAGAGACCCAGTACTTC.